A single sample gave rise to the 21 T cell receptor beta chains below, sequenced in a study of high-grade serous ovarian cancer treatment subgroups. Tumor samples were taken before definitive surgery or chemotherapy. The assay was immunoSEQ multiplex PCR, and TCRdb's table has in-frame clones only and misses some. The sample contains 35,000 to 45,000 clones, around three quarters of which appear only once. Sequenced: tumor tissue. The origin of the receptors is a human donor with high-grade serous ovarian cancer.

The rearrangement joins TRBV30 to TRBJ2-7; possibly TRBD2 for D (6 bases). Germline V gene data show CDR1 as GTSNPN and CDR2 as SVGIG (reference sequence). V dropped 2 bases and J dropped 6 bases, with 11 bases sitting between them. CDR3 size: 12 residues. CDR3 sequence reads: CAWSPQRVEQYF. As DNA, the CDR3 is TGTGCCTGGAGTCCCCAGCGGGTCGAGCAGTACTTC.

The chain links TRBV28 to TRBJ2-2; 7 nucleotides agree with TRBD1. J lost 6 bases, V lost 7 bases, and 5 bases had no gene match. In germline, CDR1 is MDHEN, CDR2 SYDVKM. The CDR3 covers 13 residues. CDR3 in DNA: TGTGCCAGCAAGAACAGGGGTTCCGGGGAGCTGTTTTTT. Amino acids: CASKNRGSGELFF.

The chain couples TRBV4-1 to TRBJ2-7; 7 nucleotides line up with TRBD2. Germline V gives CDR1 MGHRA, CDR2 YSYEKL. The V and J ends lost 4 bases and 3 bases, in that order; junction bases with no gene match: 15. This CDR3 region has 17 residues. CDR3 in amino acids: CASSRLFLAAIDYEQYF. The CDR3 nucleotides read TGCGCCAGCAGCCGACTCTTCCTAGCGGCAATTGACTACGAGCAGTACTTC.

This chain joins TRBV7-6 and TRBJ1-2; D not certain. The V end lost 5 bases, the J end lost 6 bases, and 7 bases lay between the germline ends. The CDR3 totals 11 residues. CDR1 SGHVS and CDR2 FNYEAQ come from the germline V gene. CDR3 bases: TGTGCCAGCAGCATTAAGGATGGCTACACCTTC. Encoded protein: CASSIKDGYTF.

This clone occurred a few times. The chain is built from TRBV9 and TRBJ2-3, with unresolved D. CDR1 is SGDLS, CDR2 YYNGEE, per germline. V was cut by 0 bases and J by 6 bases, with 2 bases left in between. The length of the CDR3 is 11 residues. The CDR3: CASSVADTQYF. In DNA form, the CDR3 reads TGTGCCAGCAGCGTAGCTGATACGCAGTATTTT.

CDR3 sequence reads: CASSSRDRIAKNIQYF. The CDR3 DNA sequence: TGTGCCAGCAGTTCCCGGGACAGGATAGCCAAAAACATTCAGTACTTC. The chain joins TRBV27 to TRBJ2-4, with TRBD1 identical over 8 bases. V dropped 4 bases and J dropped 0; count of bases not matched to a gene: 5. The CDR3 is 16 residues long. Per germline, CDR1 MNHEY and CDR2 SMNVEV (reference sequence).

This sequence joins TRBV25-1 and TRBJ1-1, with D tentatively TRBD1 (5 bases). CDR1 and CDR2 (germline): MGHDK, SYGVNS. The CDR3 consists of 16 residues. The V end lost 1 base, the J end lost 4 bases, and 16 bases lay between the germline ends. The CDR3 DNA reads as TGTGCCAGCAGTGAATGGGGGGGAGGGAGCGGCACTGAAGCTTTCTTT. Protein product: CASSEWGGGSGTEAFF.

V and J are TRBV27 and TRBJ2-6, with 8 bases identical to TRBD1. With 6 bases clipped from V and 3 bases from J, the junction kept 7 bases outside the gene matches. This CDR3 contains 16 residues. From germline, CDR1 is MNHEY and CDR2 SMNVEV (reference sequence). CDR3 protein: CASRNLDRVGANVLTF. The CDR3 DNA reads as TGTGCCAGCAGGAACCTGGACAGGGTTGGGGCCAACGTCCTGACTTTC. Drawing the rest from reference TRBV27 and TRBJ2-6, the complete variable domain is EAQVTQNPRYLITVTGKKLTVTCSQNMNHEYMSWYRQDPGLGLRQIYYSMNVEVTDKGDVPEGYKVSRKEKRNFPLILESPSPNQTSLYFCASRNLDRVGANVLTFGAGSRLTVL.

CDR3 DNA sequence: TGTGCCAGCAGCTCGACTAGCGCCTACAATGAGCAGTTCTTC. Its protein is CASSSTSAYNEQFF. The rearrangement links TRBV7-3 to TRBJ2-1, with TRBD2 matching 8 bases. Germline V lookup: CDR1 SGHTA, CDR2 FQGTGA. The CDR3 is made up of 14 amino acids. V lost 4 bases and J lost 2; bases outside the gene matches: 1. Complete variable domain (other parts from reference TRBV7-3 and TRBJ2-1): GAGVSQTPSNKVTEKGKYVELRCDPISGHTALYWYRQSLGQGPEFLIYFQGTGAADDSGLPNDRFFAVRPEGSVSTLKIQRTERGDSAVYLCASSSTSAYNEQFFGPGTRLTVL.

J is TRBJ1-1 and V is TRBV15; D call uncertain. CDR3 length: 15 amino acids. The V gene's germline CDR1 is LNHNV and CDR2 YYDKDF (reference sequence). V lost 1 base and J 8 bases, leaving 17 bases between the germline ends. CDR3 region: CATSRGQADGSEAFF. The CDR3 coding sequence is TGTGCCACCAGCAGAGGGCAGGCAGACGGGTCAGAAGCTTTCTTT.

V is TRBV27 and J is TRBJ1-2; 7 positions agree with TRBD1. Trimming took 10 bases from V and 4 from J; bases not matched to a gene: 18. This CDR3 region has 16 residues. Looked up from germline, CDR1 is MNHEY and CDR2 is SMNVEV (reference sequence). CDR3 sequence: CATISLGLDRAYGYTF. CDR3 nucleotide sequence: TGTGCCACCATAAGTTTGGGACTAGACAGGGCCTATGGCTACACCTTC.

This chain links TRBV6-1 with TRBJ1-5; D gene unclear. Trimming took 4 bases from V and 0 from J, leaving 7 bases between them. In germline, CDR1 is MNHNS, CDR2 SASEGT. This CDR3 has 14 amino acids. CDR3 nucleotides: TGTGCCAGCAGTGGGCCAGCTAGCAATCAGCCCCAGCATTTT. Protein: CASSGPASNQPQHF.

V usage is TRBV18 and J usage is TRBJ2-7; 7 bases line up with TRBD1. This CDR3 is built from 14 residues. Germline V gives CDR1 KGHSH, CDR2 LQKENI. The junction had 8 bases not matched to a gene; V was cut back by 4 bases and J by 5 bases. The DNA of the CDR3 is TGTGCCAGCTCACTTTGGGACAGCGCCGACGAGCAGTACTTC. Its translation: CASSLWDSADEQYF.

The rearrangement links TRBV5-8 to TRBJ2-7, with 11 bases lining up with TRBD1. Germline V gives CDR1 SGHTS, CDR2 YDEGEE. This CDR3 has 15 residues. V dropped 4 bases and J dropped 1; count of bases not matched to a gene: 4. The CDR3 region is CASSGGTGGSYEQYF. The DNA for the CDR3 is TGTGCCAGCAGCGGTGGGACAGGGGGGTCCTACGAGCAGTACTTC.

CDR3 residues: CATSTGTRLEQYF. The CDR3 DNA reads as TGTGCCACCAGCACGGGAACCCGCCTCGAGCAGTACTTC. This rearrangement joins TRBV15 to TRBJ2-7; D is perhaps TRBD2 (5 bases). CDR3 length equals 13 residues. Trimming cost V 4 bases and J 6 bases, with 13 bases left between them. CDR1 and CDR2 (germline): LNHNV, YYDKDF (reference sequence).

This chain joins TRBV28 and TRBJ2-3; possibly TRBD2 for D (5 bases). Trimming removed 4 bases at V and 10 bases at J, with 9 bases between. The germline V gene encodes CDR1 MDHEN and CDR2 SYDVKM. The CDR3 extends over 11 amino acids. The CDR3 coding sequence is TGTGCCAGCAGTTCTTCCGGGGCGCAGTATTTT. Protein: CASSSSGAQYF.

This clone was recorded only once. This chain links TRBV18 with TRBJ2-5; D is unresolved. The CDR3 length is 13 residues. With 0 bases removed from V and 4 bases from J, the gap between germline ends came to 6 bases. The germline gives CDR1 KGHSH, CDR2 LQKENI. The DNA for the CDR3 is TGTGCCAGCTCACCACCGCACAGAGAGACCCAGTACTTC. This sequence encodes CASSPPHRETQYF.

The V call is TRBV7-2, the J call TRBJ2-1; D is perhaps TRBD2 (5 bases). Germline lookup yields CDR1 SGHTA and CDR2 FQGNSA. The V and J ends lost 2 bases and 10 bases respectively, with 12 bases between them. The CDR3 spans 13 residues. The CDR3 bases are TGTGCCAGCAGCTTAAAGCGGACGGTCGAGCAGTTCTTC. Encoded protein: CASSLKRTVEQFF.

The CDR3 DNA follows: TGTGCCAGCAGCACGACAGCCCACGAGCAGTACTTC. This encodes CASSTTAHEQYF. This rearrangement joins TRBV7-9 to TRBJ2-7, with D maybe TRBD1 (5 bases). V was pared by 5 bases and J by 5 bases, with 10 bases between. The CDR3 is 12 residues long. The germline gives CDR1 SEHNR, CDR2 FQNEAQ (reference sequence).

This chain links TRBV4-1 with TRBJ2-7; D might be TRBD2 (6 bases). This CDR3 spans 12 amino acids. V was pared by 5 bases and J by 5 bases, with 10 bases between. Germline V gene sequence: CDR1 MGHRA, CDR2 YSYEKL. As DNA, the CDR3 is TGCGCCAGCAGCTCTGGAGGGGACGAGCAGTACTTC. Translation: CASSSGGDEQYF.

V usage is TRBV25-1 and J usage is TRBJ2-2; D is possibly TRBD2 (6 bases). Germline V gives CDR1 MGHDK, CDR2 SYGVNS. Trimming removed 4 bases at V and 6 bases at J, with 12 bases between. The CDR3 loop spans 14 amino acids. The CDR3 loop reads CASSAAGRPGELFF. As DNA, the CDR3 is TGTGCCAGCAGTGCTGCGGGGAGGCCCGGGGAGCTGTTTTTT.